A single sample is the source of the 27 T cell receptor beta chains below, sequenced in a study of cytomegalovirus exposure and HLA in healthy donors. This PCR relied on a set of 60 Vbeta primers and 13 Jbeta primers. Data came from immunoSEQ multiplex PCR; TCRdb stores just in-frame clones and leaves some out. The data hold some 150,000 clones, with around 64% observed a single time. Material: PBMCs. These receptors came from a woman under 40 in good health and CMV-seronegative.

This chain connects TRBV6-1 to TRBJ2-1; 12 nucleotides align to TRBD2. The V segment lost 6 bases and the J segment 5 bases; nucleotides outside the gene matches: 2. Germline loops: CDR1 MNHNS, CDR2 SASEGT. The CDR3 has 14 amino acids. CDR3 DNA sequence: TGTGCCAGCAGGCTAGCGGGAGGGAACAATGAGCAGTTCTTC. Amino acid sequence: CASRLAGGNNEQFF.

This chain uses TRBV15 with TRBJ2-7; weak D call: TRBD2 (5 bases). Germline V gives CDR1 LNHNV, CDR2 YYDKDF (reference sequence). The CDR3 contains 18 residues. Trimming removed 0 bases from V and 5 bases from J, with 23 bases in between. CDR3 residues: CATSRDHYIVGVINEQYF. In DNA form, the CDR3 reads TGTGCCACCAGCAGAGATCACTATATCGTGGGAGTGATAAACGAGCAGTACTTC. The full variable domain, in which reference TRBV15 and TRBJ2-7 provide the parts outside the CDR3, is DAMVIQNPRYQVTQFGKPVTLSCSQTLNHNVMYWYQQKSSQAPKLLFHYYDKDFNNEADTPDNFQSRRPNTSFCFLDIRSPGLGDTAMYLCATSRDHYIVGVINEQYFGPGTRLTVT.

The chain combines TRBV5-6 with TRBJ2-5, with 9 bases matching TRBD1. Germline-derived CDR1 and CDR2 are SGHDT and YYEEEE. There are 14 residues in the CDR3. The V and J ends lost 0 bases and 3 bases, in that order; junction bases with no gene match: 0. This CDR3 reads CASSLGQGEETQYF. CDR3 nucleotide sequence: TGTGCCAGCAGCTTGGGACAGGGGGAAGAGACCCAGTACTTC.

This rearrangement joins TRBV4-1 to TRBJ2-5; D not certain. This CDR3 has 13 residues. The germline gives CDR1 MGHRA, CDR2 YSYEKL. Trimming pared 4 bases from V and 0 bases from J, leaving 6 bases between. CDR3: CASSRAHQETQYF. The CDR3 region has the DNA TGCGCCAGCAGCCGCGCCCACCAAGAGACCCAGTACTTC.

In its sample, this clone was seen a few times. The V call is TRBV6-6, the J call TRBJ2-5, with TRBD1 matching 7 bases. V was pared by 6 bases and J by 1 base, with 11 bases of the junction left unmatched. This CDR3 is built from 16 residues. Germline V gene lookup returns CDR1 MNHNY and CDR2 SVGAGI (reference sequence). CDR3 amino acids: CASSSLHKGAQETQYF. The CDR3 bases are TGTGCCAGCAGCAGCCTACACAAGGGGGCCCAAGAGACCCAGTACTTC.

In the case of this clone: At one of its ends the junction is not consistent with the germline gene, which may arise from a read error. V usage is TRBV7-9 and J usage is TRBJ2-5, with 7 bases matching TRBD2. The CDR3 totals 11 residues. Germline loops: CDR1 SEHNR, CDR2 FQNEAQ (reference sequence). Here the CDR3 DNA reads TGTGCCAGCAGCTTAGTGTGGGGACTACACTTC. Translation gives CASSLVWGLHF.

There are a few counts of this clone. This chain links TRBV6-1 with TRBJ1-2; D is uncertain. Germline values: CDR1 MNHNS, CDR2 SASEGT. The CDR3 contains 14 residues. V was cut by 0 bases and J by 6 bases, with 11 bases left in between. The CDR3 region is CASSEAMAPNGYTF. The CDR3 DNA follows: TGTGCCAGCAGTGAAGCTATGGCCCCAAATGGCTACACCTTC.

The sample holds a few counts of this clone. V and J are TRBV5-1 and TRBJ2-2, with D perhaps TRBD1 (5 bases). The CDR3 has 15 residues. The V gene lost 0 bases and the J gene lost 0 bases, with 6 bases spanning the gap. Per germline, CDR1 SGHRS and CDR2 YFSETQ. The CDR3 DNA sequence: TGCGCCAGCAGCTTGGACAGGACGAACACCGGGGAGCTGTTTTTT. It yields the protein CASSLDRTNTGELFF. Variable domain in full (rest from reference TRBV5-1 and TRBJ2-2): KAGVTQTPRYLIKTRGQQVTLSCSPISGHRSVSWYQQTPGQGLQFLFEYFSETQRNKGNFPGRFSGRQFSNSRSEMNVSTLELGDSALYLCASSLDRTNTGELFFGEGSRLTVL.

The rearrangement uses TRBV15 and TRBJ2-7, with D possibly being TRBD1 (6 bases). Germline-derived CDR1 and CDR2 are LNHNV and YYDKDF (reference sequence). Trimming shortened V by 1 base and J by 0 bases, and 7 bases separated the two germline ends. This CDR3 is built from 14 residues. Here the CDR3 reads CATSRGDNSYEQYF. CDR3 in DNA: TGTGCCACCAGCAGAGGGGACAACTCCTACGAGCAGTACTTC.

Here the CDR3 DNA reads TGTGCCAGCACCCTTGACAGGGGCAATCAGCCCCAGCATTTT. Translated, it gives CASTLDRGNQPQHF. The chain employs TRBV2 and TRBJ1-5, with 7 bases identical to TRBD1. The CDR3 covers 14 residues. J was trimmed by 2 bases and V by 7 bases; bases with no gene match: 5. Per the germline V gene, CDR1 is SNHLY and CDR2 is FYNNEI.

J is TRBJ2-1 and V is TRBV2, with 8 nucleotides matching TRBD2. Trimming cost V 6 bases and J 2 bases; bases outside gene matches: 6. The length of the CDR3 is 15 residues. Germline values: CDR1 SNHLY, CDR2 FYNNEI. In nucleotides, the CDR3 is TGTGCCAGCAGGGACAGCGGGAGAACCTACAATGAGCAGTTCTTC. Protein: CASRDSGRTYNEQFF.

This clone was seen a few times. V gene TRBV11-2 combines with J gene TRBJ2-3; D not resolved. Trimming pared 8 bases from V and 8 bases from J, leaving 8 bases between. The CDR3 is made up of 10 amino acids. Germline CDR1 and CDR2: SGHAT and FQNNGV. CDR3 nucleotides: TGTGCCAGCGGCACCCTTACGCAGTATTTT. As protein: CASGTLTQYF. The full variable domain, its missing parts supplied by reference TRBV11-2 and TRBJ2-3, is EAGVAQSPRYKIIEKRQSVAFWCNPISGHATLYWYQQILGQGPKLLIQFQNNGVVDDSQLPKDRFSAERLKGVDSTLKIQPAKLEDSAVYLCASGTLTQYFGPGTRLTVL.

V is TRBV5-4 and J is TRBJ1-3; the D gene is possibly TRBD1 (5 bases). The CDR3 totals 14 residues. Trimming shortened V by 4 bases and J by 6 bases, and 14 bases separated the two germline ends. Germline lookup yields CDR1 SGHNT and CDR2 YYREEE (reference sequence). CDR3 coding DNA: TGTGCCAGCAGCACCGGACATGGAGTAAACACCATATATTTT. Translation gives CASSTGHGVNTIYF.

The chain joins TRBV5-1 to TRBJ2-7; D possibly corresponds to TRBD1 (6 bases). V lost 4 bases, J lost 3 bases, and 11 bases lay in between. Germline V gives CDR1 SGHRS, CDR2 YFSETQ. This CDR3 has 13 amino acids. The CDR3 DNA reads as TGCGCCAGCAGCCTCCGGGACAACTACGAGCAGTACTTC. Translating it yields CASSLRDNYEQYF.

The chain links TRBV5-1 to TRBJ2-1; 7 nucleotides line up with TRBD2. The germline V gene has CDR1 SGHRS and CDR2 YFSETQ. This CDR3 is built from 14 residues. Trimming at V came to 3 bases and at J to 9 bases, leaving 9 bases not matched to a gene. The CDR3 sequence is CASSSGGGFGEQFF. The DNA for the CDR3 is TGCGCCAGCAGCTCTGGGGGGGGATTCGGTGAGCAGTTCTTC. Looking up the rest from reference TRBV5-1 and TRBJ2-1 gives the full variable domain: KAGVTQTPRYLIKTRGQQVTLSCSPISGHRSVSWYQQTPGQGLQFLFEYFSETQRNKGNFPGRFSGRQFSNSRSEMNVSTLELGDSALYLCASSSGGGFGEQFFGPGTRLTVL.

The chain uses TRBV2 and TRBJ2-5; 9 positions agree with TRBD1. The junction had 5 bases not matched to a gene; V was cut back by 8 bases and J by 4 bases. Germline assignment: CDR1 SNHLY and CDR2 FYNNEI. The CDR3 totals 13 residues. The CDR3 coding sequence is TGTGCCAGCTTGACGGACAGGGGAGAGACCCAGTACTTC. Protein: CASLTDRGETQYF. The entire variable domain, with the rest obtained from reference TRBV2 and TRBJ2-5, is as follows: EPEVTQTPSHQVTQMGQEVILRCVPISNHLYFYWYRQILGQKVEFLVSFYNNEISEKSEIFDDQFSVERPDGSNFTLKIRSTKLEDSAMYFCASLTDRGETQYFGPGTRLLVL.

The V gene is TRBV5-6, the J gene TRBJ2-3, with 10 positions matching TRBD2. CDR1 is SGHDT, CDR2 YYEEEE, per germline. The CDR3 contains 16 residues. V lost 3 bases to trimming and J lost 0 bases; unmatched junction nucleotides: 4. CDR3: CASSSTSGQSTDTQYF. The CDR3 DNA sequence: TGTGCCAGCAGCTCGACTAGCGGGCAAAGCACAGATACGCAGTATTTT.

The rearrangement joins TRBV28 to TRBJ1-1, with D unclear. V shed 6 bases and J shed 10 bases, with 18 bases lying between them. CDR3 size: 13 residues. Germline-derived CDR1 and CDR2 are MDHEN and SYDVKM. CDR3 loop: CASSEFSGVRAFF. The CDR3 nucleotides read TGTGCCAGCAGCGAATTCTCCGGAGTCAGAGCTTTCTTT.

This clone was detected only once. V usage is TRBV6-5 and J usage is TRBJ2-1, with TRBD1 identical over 10 bases. Unmatched junction bases numbered 11, after V lost 6 bases and J lost 9 bases. This CDR3 has 15 amino acids. From germline, CDR1 is MNHEY and CDR2 SVGAGI. CDR3 in amino acids: CASRVTGGRHGEQFF. The DNA for the CDR3 is TGTGCCAGCAGGGTGACAGGGGGCCGGCATGGTGAGCAGTTCTTC.

J is TRBJ2-7 and V is TRBV7-9; D possibly corresponds to TRBD2 (6 bases). The CDR3 extends over 14 amino acids. Per the germline V gene, CDR1 is SEHNR and CDR2 is FQNEAQ (reference sequence). V shed 3 bases and J shed 0 bases, with 9 bases lying between them. CDR3 protein: CASSFGGSSYEQYF. CDR3 sequence (DNA): TGTGCCAGCAGCTTCGGGGGAAGCTCCTACGAGCAGTACTTC. Complete variable domain (other parts from reference TRBV7-9 and TRBJ2-7): DTGVSQNPRHKITKRGQNVTFRCDPISEHNRLYWYRQTLGQGPEFLTYFQNEAQLEKSRLLSDRFSAERPKGSFSTLEIQRTEQGDSAMYLCASSFGGSSYEQYFGPGTRLTVT.

This chain connects TRBV4-2 to TRBJ2-5; D may be TRBD1 (6 bases). The DNA end lines up better with TRBJ2-7; the J call may be wrong. Looked up from germline, CDR1 is LGHNA and CDR2 is YNFKEQ. The CDR3 runs to 16 residues. For the CDR3, the DNA is TGTGCCAGCAGCCATAACTACAGGGCATCCTCCTACGAGCAGTACTTC. The encoded protein is CASSHNYRASSYEQYF.

The gene calls are TRBV4-2 and TRBJ2-1; 7 bases line up with TRBD2. The ends lost 3 bases at V and 0 bases at J; junction bases unmatched: 8. CDR1 is LGHNA, CDR2 YNFKEQ, per germline. The CDR3 is 17 residues long. Here the CDR3 reads CASSHGGGRASYNEQFF. In DNA form, the CDR3 reads TGTGCCAGCAGCCATGGGGGGGGGAGGGCCTCCTACAATGAGCAGTTCTTC.

The chain has TRBV5-1 and TRBJ2-1, with TRBD2 matching 15 bases. The CDR3 totals 16 residues. The ends lost 4 bases at V and 7 bases at J; junction bases unmatched: 6. CDR1 and CDR2 (germline): SGHRS, YFSETQ. The CDR3 coding sequence is TGCGCCAGCAGCATCTGGACTAGCGGGGGGGCGAATGAGCAGTTCTTC. Protein product: CASSIWTSGGANEQFF.

The chain recombines TRBV7-3 with TRBJ2-2; D gene uncertain. This CDR3 is 16 amino acids long. V shed 5 bases and J shed 4 bases, with 17 bases lying between them. The germline V gene encodes CDR1 SGHTA and CDR2 FQGTGA. CDR3 sequence reads: CASSPLFRGGTGELFF. The CDR3 region has the DNA TGTGCCAGCAGCCCGCTTTTCAGAGGCGGCACCGGGGAGCTGTTTTTT.

This clone occurred a few times. The chain employs TRBV6-6 and TRBJ1-1, with D unclear. There are 15 residues in the CDR3. Between the trimmed V and J ends, which lost 0 bases and 4 bases, there was a span of 12 bases. Germline CDR1 MNHNY, CDR2 SVGAGI (reference sequence). The CDR3 DNA reads as TGTGCCAGCAGTTACTCGAGACTGGAATTCACTGAAGCTTTCTTT. It specifies CASSYSRLEFTEAFF.

The chain recombines TRBV4-1 with TRBJ1-4; D might be TRBD1 (6 bases). Germline CDR1 and CDR2: MGHRA and YSYEKL. Trimming left V 0 bases short and J 0 bases short, with 11 bases between. This CDR3 comprises 17 residues. Here the CDR3 reads CASSQDRDTATNEKLFF. The DNA for the CDR3 is TGCGCCAGCAGCCAAGATCGGGACACAGCAACTAATGAAAAACTGTTTTTT.

This chain uses TRBV7-8 with TRBJ1-5, with D maybe TRBD1 (5 bases). Deletions cut 1 base from V and 3 bases from J, with 10 bases between. Germline CDR1 SGHVS, CDR2 FQNEAQ. The CDR3 length is 15 residues. CDR3: CASSLGRVYNQPQHF. The CDR3 region has the DNA TGTGCCAGCAGCTTAGGCAGGGTATACAATCAGCCCCAGCATTTT.